This T cell receptor (beta chain) stems from a study of regulatory T cells in long-lasting Graves disease. In building TCR beta libraries, iRepertoire HTBI primers were used together with Arm-PCR of CDR3 regions. One entry per CDR3 protein, called by TCRdb with MiXCR from the multiplex PCR reads. The data contain hundreds of thousands of distinct CDR3 sequences, roughly 13% of them singletons. General study findings and limits: Repertoires from persistent disease leaned toward TRBV28, TRBJ1-2 and TRBJ2-5.

Time point of the sample: newly diagnosed GD, antithyroid drugs for less than 3 months. Extracted PBMC RNA gave rise to the TCR library. Per the germline V gene, CDR1 is MDHEN and CDR2 is SYDVKM. V lost 7 bases, J lost 1 base, and 13 bases lay in between. This CDR3 has 14 amino acids. This clonotype was counted ten times or more. The antigen remains undetermined. This same sample was also part of a study on T cells in Graves' hyperthyroidism and ophthalmopathy. According to that study: Diagnosing involved the use of clinical symptoms, serum thyroxine and TRAb, thyroid ultrasound and orbital computed tomography. Appearing also in blood were most of the thyroid clonotypes expanded above 0.001. Ophthalmopathy stood apart from stable hyperthyroidism in a 13 V-J model.

The specimen was peripheral blood mononuclear cells (PBMCs), collected at new diagnosis, from a patient treated with antithyroid drugs. The sequence was collected from a young man with Graves disease. The V and J genes are TRBV28 and TRBJ2-5, with a weak D call TRBD2 (5 bases). The CDR3 here is CASTMHGGQETQYF. CDR3 nucleotides: TGTGCCAGCACCATGCACGGAGGCCAAGAGACCCAGTACTTC.